A selection of T cell receptor beta chains follows, all from one sample in a study of CD8 T cells in Susac syndrome. One entry per CDR3 protein results from TCRdb running MiXCR on the immunoSEQ multiplex PCR reads. The sample lists around 150,000 distinct CDR3 sequences; 95% were seen once. Sequencing was done on a sample of CD8+ T cells from PBMCs. The receptor set was obtained from a human donor with Susac syndrome. Each CDR3 is given with its conserved first and last residue. Each record gives: J gene, V gene, D gene, clone size, CDR3 protein, CDR3 DNA. A D gene is named only where the DNA matches it firmly. Some rows have no size entry. The others give once, few or many, or a class for an expanded clone.

J: TRBJ2-1
V: TRBV27
D: -
size: -
CDR3: CASSPLFDSYNEQFF
DNA: TGTGCCAGCAGCCCTCTGTTCGACTCCTACAATGAGCAGTTCTTC

J: TRBJ2-7
V: TRBV11-1
D: -
size: few
CDR3: CASSSDYEQYF
DNA: TGTGCCAGCAGCTCCGACTACGAGCAGTACTTC

J: TRBJ1-4
V: TRBV10-2
D: -
size: -
CDR3: CASSTDPRNEKLFF
DNA: TGCGCCAGCAGTACGGACCCGAGGAATGAAAAACTGTTTTTT

J: TRBJ2-5
V: TRBV3-1
D: -
size: -
CDR3: CASSQDRLGGSETQYF
DNA: TGTGCCAGCAGCCAAGATCGATTAGGAGGATCGGAGACCCAGTACTTC

J: TRBJ1-2
V: TRBV4-1
D: -
size: -
CDR3: CASSQDTDGYTF
DNA: TGCGCCAGCAGCCAAGATACCGATGGCTACACCTTC

J: TRBJ2-2
V: TRBV20-1
D: -
size: -
CDR3: CSARDLQGMNTGELFF
DNA: TGCAGTGCTAGAGATTTGCAGGGAATGAACACCGGGGAGCTGTTTTTT

J: TRBJ2-3
V: TRBV4-1
D: TRBD2
size: -
CDR3: CASSQGLAVTDTQYF
DNA: TGCGCCAGCAGCCAGGGACTAGCGGTCACAGATACGCAGTATTTT

J: TRBJ2-5
V: TRBV29-1
D: -
size: -
CDR3: CSVESPGFQETQYF
DNA: TGCAGCGTTGAGTCTCCAGGGTTCCAAGAGACCCAGTACTTC

J: TRBJ1-4
V: TRBV9
D: -
size: once
CDR3: CASSSGTANEKLFF
DNA: TGTGCCAGCAGCTCCGGGACGGCGAATGAAAAACTGTTTTTT

J: TRBJ1-1
V: TRBV7-6
D: -
size: -
CDR3: CASSLVMQRGADTEAFF
DNA: TGTGCCAGCAGCTTAGTCATGCAGAGGGGGGCAGACACTGAAGCTTTCTTT

J: TRBJ2-5
V: TRBV2
D: -
size: -
CDR3: CASSLPTVLAETQYF
DNA: TGTGCCAGCAGTCTCCCTACGGTACTAGCAGAGACCCAGTACTTC

J: TRBJ2-7
V: TRBV29-1
D: -
size: once
CDR3: CSAGAGDPAYEQYF
DNA: TGCAGCGCAGGGGCTGGAGACCCAGCCTACGAGCAGTACTTC

J: TRBJ1-5
V: TRBV7-9
D: -
size: -
CDR3: CASSSSLGRDQPQHF
DNA: TGTGCCAGCAGCTCAAGCCTCGGCCGGGATCAGCCCCAGCATTTT

J: TRBJ2-5
V: TRBV7-6
D: -
size: -
CDR3: CASSLAAETQYF
DNA: TGTGCCAGCAGCTTAGCGGCGGAGACCCAGTACTTC

J: TRBJ2-7
V: TRBV5-1
D: TRBD2
size: -
CDR3: CASSPGLAIEAYEQYF
DNA: TGCGCCAGCAGCCCGGGACTAGCGATCGAAGCCTACGAGCAGTACTTC

J: TRBJ1-5
V: TRBV29-1
D: -
size: -
CDR3: CSVEDAGGQPQHF
DNA: TGCAGCGTTGAAGATGCGGGCGGTCAGCCCCAGCATTTT

J: TRBJ2-7
V: TRBV13
D: TRBD2
size: -
CDR3: CASSPTGRGAYEQYF
DNA: TGTGCCAGCAGCCCTACTGGGAGGGGAGCCTACGAGCAGTACTTC

J: TRBJ2-7
V: TRBV27
D: TRBD1
size: -
CDR3: CASSPGTGTGNYEQYF
DNA: TGTGCCAGCAGTCCTGGGACCGGGACAGGGAACTACGAGCAGTACTTC

J: TRBJ2-4
V: TRBV27
D: -
size: -
CDR3: CASSWYGPHRNLAKNIQYF
DNA: TGTGCCAGCAGCTGGTACGGGCCTCATAGGAACCTAGCCAAAAACATTCAGTACTTC

J: TRBJ2-3
V: TRBV25-1
D: TRBD2
size: -
CDR3: CATGLFTDTQYF
DNA: TGTGCCACGGGACTATTCACAGATACGCAGTATTTT

J: TRBJ1-2
V: TRBV11-2
D: -
size: -
CDR3: CASSLVRGPSYGYTF
DNA: TGTGCCAGCAGCTTAGTCAGGGGCCCCTCCTATGGCTACACCTTC

J: TRBJ1-1
V: TRBV28
D: -
size: -
CDR3: CASRPTGNTEAFF
DNA: TGTGCCAGCAGACCCACAGGGAACACTGAAGCTTTCTTT

J: TRBJ2-5
V: TRBV5-1
D: TRBD2
size: once
CDR3: CASSLDLPLAGGNQETQYF
DNA: TGCGCCAGCAGCTTGGATCTGCCGCTAGCGGGAGGGAACCAAGAGACCCAGTACTTC

J: TRBJ1-1
V: TRBV5-6
D: -
size: -
CDR3: CASSLPVRQENTEAFF
DNA: TGTGCCAGCAGCCTGCCGGTGCGTCAGGAAAACACTGAAGCTTTCTTT

J: TRBJ2-5
V: TRBV29-1
D: -
size: -
CDR3: CSVEGENQETQYF
DNA: TGCAGCGTTGAAGGGGAGAATCAAGAGACCCAGTACTTC

J: TRBJ1-2
V: TRBV11-2
D: -
size: -
CDR3: CASSTLDKGYGYTF
DNA: TGTGCCAGCAGCACCCTTGACAAAGGTTATGGCTACACCTTC

J: TRBJ2-5
V: TRBV7-9
D: -
size: few
CDR3: CASSLVGEETQYF
DNA: TGTGCCAGCAGCTTAGTGGGGGAAGAGACCCAGTACTTC

J: TRBJ2-7
V: TRBV11-3
D: TRBD1
size: -
CDR3: CASSFGTGLDEQYF
DNA: TGTGCCAGCAGCTTCGGGACAGGGCTCGACGAGCAGTACTTC

J: TRBJ2-7
V: TRBV5-6
D: TRBD2
size: -
CDR3: CASSKPGLSTEQYF
DNA: TGTGCCAGCAGCAAACCGGGACTATCTACCGAGCAGTACTTC

J: TRBJ2-2
V: TRBV29-1
D: -
size: -
CDR3: CSVSPQGGELFF
DNA: TGCAGCGTTAGCCCTCAGGGCGGGGAGCTGTTTTTT

J: TRBJ2-5
V: TRBV20-1
D: -
size: -
CDR3: CSAPDRTLQETQYF
DNA: TGCAGTGCCCCAGACAGGACCCTTCAAGAGACCCAGTACTTC

J: TRBJ1-2
V: TRBV2
D: -
size: -
CDR3: CASRFLSSGNYGYTF
DNA: TGTGCCAGCAGGTTTTTATCCTCTGGAAACTATGGCTACACCTTC

J: TRBJ2-1
V: TRBV20-1
D: TRBD1
size: -
CDR3: CSARAPLRGNEQFF
DNA: TGCAGTGCTAGAGCCCCCCTCAGGGGGAATGAGCAGTTCTTC

J: TRBJ2-7
V: TRBV20-1
D: TRBD2
size: -
CDR3: CSVPSGSSYEQYF
DNA: TGCAGTGTCCCCAGCGGGAGCTCCTACGAGCAGTACTTC

J: TRBJ1-1
V: TRBV7-9
D: -
size: once
CDR3: CASSLSQGAEAFF
DNA: TGTGCCAGCAGCTTATCGCAGGGCGCTGAAGCTTTCTTT

J: TRBJ2-2
V: TRBV11-2
D: TRBD2
size: -
CDR3: CASITTSGRVGGELFF
DNA: TGTGCCAGCATCACGACTAGCGGGAGGGTAGGCGGGGAGCTGTTTTTT

J: TRBJ2-7
V: TRBV6-6
D: -
size: -
CDR3: CASSYGEYEQYF
DNA: TGTGCCAGCAGTTACGGGGAGTACGAGCAGTACTTC

J: TRBJ2-7
V: TRBV11-2
D: TRBD2
size: -
CDR3: CASSPLGGTSDYEQYF
DNA: TGTGCCAGCAGCCCACTAGGGGGGACTAGTGATTACGAGCAGTACTTC

J: TRBJ2-7
V: TRBV19
D: -
size: -
CDR3: CASSITVSYEQYF
DNA: TGTGCCAGTAGTATAACGGTGTCCTACGAGCAGTACTTC

J: TRBJ1-5
V: TRBV6-5
D: -
size: -
CDR3: CASSYSMSPGRPQHF
DNA: TGTGCCAGCAGTTACTCGATGTCTCCGGGGCGGCCCCAGCATTTT

J: TRBJ2-7
V: TRBV20-1
D: -
size: -
CDR3: CSAEGDTAGYEQYF
DNA: TGCAGTGCTGAAGGGGACACTGCTGGGTACGAGCAGTACTTC

J: TRBJ2-2
V: TRBV4-1
D: -
size: once
CDR3: CASSQGLVSTGELFF
DNA: TGCGCCAGCAGCCAAGGACTAGTGAGCACCGGGGAGCTGTTTTTT

J: TRBJ2-1
V: TRBV7-6
D: -
size: -
CDR3: CASSGPGSDEQFF
DNA: TGTGCCAGCAGCGGCCCGGGGTCGGATGAGCAGTTCTTC

J: TRBJ2-1
V: TRBV24-1
D: -
size: -
CDR3: CATSDRPTGTEQFF
DNA: TGTGCCACCAGTGACCGTCCCACCGGGACAGAGCAGTTCTTC

J: TRBJ2-2
V: TRBV29-1
D: -
size: -
CDR3: CSVEDLGQNTGELFF
DNA: TGCAGCGTTGAAGATCTCGGACAGAACACCGGGGAGCTGTTTTTT

J: TRBJ1-1
V: TRBV15
D: -
size: -
CDR3: CATSSDLEGNTEAFF
DNA: TGTGCCACCAGCAGCGACCTGGAGGGGAACACTGAAGCTTTCTTT

J: TRBJ2-7
V: TRBV10-3
D: -
size: -
CDR3: CAISGVENYEQYF
DNA: TGTGCCATCAGTGGAGTTGAGAACTACGAGCAGTACTTC

J: TRBJ2-5
V: TRBV12-3/TRBV12-4
D: -
size: -
CDR3: CASSHYSGYQETQYF
DNA: TGTGCCAGCAGTCATTATAGCGGCTACCAAGAGACCCAGTACTTC

J: TRBJ2-1
V: TRBV9
D: TRBD1
size: -
CDR3: CASSPRGQGDEQFF
DNA: TGTGCCAGCAGCCCCCGTGGACAGGGGGATGAGCAGTTCTTC

J: TRBJ2-2
V: TRBV12-3/TRBV12-4
D: -
size: -
CDR3: CASARRRENTGELFF
DNA: TGTGCCAGCGCTCGAAGGCGGGAGAACACCGGGGAGCTGTTTTTT

J: TRBJ1-3
V: TRBV29-1
D: TRBD1
size: -
CDR3: CSVAPTGGQVDTIYF
DNA: TGCAGCGTTGCCCCCACAGGGGGGCAAGTGGACACCATATATTTT

J: TRBJ2-7
V: TRBV28
D: TRBD2
size: -
CDR3: CASRVSGSPFSYEQYF
DNA: TGTGCCAGCAGGGTAAGCGGGAGCCCCTTCTCCTACGAGCAGTACTTC

J: TRBJ1-4
V: TRBV29-1
D: -
size: -
CDR3: CSVARQANEKLFF
DNA: TGCAGCGTTGCGAGACAGGCTAATGAAAAACTGTTTTTT

J: TRBJ2-7
V: TRBV6-2/TRBV6-3
D: -
size: -
CDR3: CASRYLSGAYEQYF
DNA: TGTGCCAGCAGGTACTTGTCTGGAGCCTACGAGCAGTACTTC

J: TRBJ2-7
V: TRBV6-6
D: -
size: -
CDR3: CASSYTALGGEQYF
DNA: TGTGCCAGCAGTTACACGGCTCTAGGGGGCGAGCAGTACTTC

J: TRBJ2-1
V: TRBV6-5
D: -
size: -
CDR3: CASSYGEEQFF
DNA: TGTGCCAGCAGTTACGGCGAAGAGCAGTTCTTC

J: TRBJ2-7
V: TRBV6-1
D: TRBD1
size: -
CDR3: CASSLVTGTGAYEQYF
DNA: TGTGCCAGCAGTCTCGTAACCGGGACAGGGGCCTACGAGCAGTACTTC